A selection of T cell receptor beta chains follows, all from one sample in a study of shared T cell receptors in the human thymus. Sequencing used immunoSEQ multiplex PCR; TCRdb keeps in-frame clones, though not all of them. Of almost 550,000 clones detected, approximately 80% appear once; the ten largest clones hold more than 0.01%. The data were also submitted as part of a second study, on human thymus T cells.

The sample comprised thymocytes. These receptors were taken from a boy younger than two with a congenital heart defect. Both conserved end residues are part of each CDR3. D genes are given only for firm matches. Size is omitted from some rows. Given values are once, few, many or a class for expanded clones.

>TRBV19|-|-|TRBJ1-5
TGTGCCAGTAGTACCCCGGGGGGACACATGACAAATCAGCCCCAGCATTTT
CASSTPGGHMTNQPQHF
>TRBV28|TRBD1|-|TRBJ2-7
TGTGCCAGCAGTACAAGACAGGGGGCTCCTAGAGAGCAGTACTTC
CASSTRQGAPREQYF
>TRBV10-2|-|-|TRBJ2-7
TGCGCCAGCAGTTGGACAAAAGGGGGTTGGGAGCAGTACTTC
CASSWTKGGWEQYF
>TRBV5-1|-|-|TRBJ2-6
TGCGCCCGGGCAGGGGCATCCCTCTCTGGGGCCAACGTCCTGACTTTC
CARAGASLSGANVLTF
>TRBV27|TRBD2|-|TRBJ2-1
TGTGCCAGCAGTGCTTTTTGGCTAGCGGGAAGGAGGATCAATGAGCAGTTCTTC
CASSAFWLAGRRINEQFF
>TRBV7-2|TRBD1|-|TRBJ1-1
TGTGCCAGCAGCCCCGGGACAGGGCCGAACACTGAAGCTTTCTTT
CASSPGTGPNTEAFF
>TRBV5-4|TRBD1|-|TRBJ1-6
TGTGCCAGCAGCAAAGGGACAGGTTATAATTCACCCCTCCACTTT
CASSKGTGYNSPLHF
>TRBV4-1|TRBD1|few|TRBJ2-4
TGCGCCAGCAGCCAACGACCCGGGACAGGGGTTGAAAACATTCAGTACTTC
CASSQRPGTGVENIQYF
>TRBV15|TRBD1|-|TRBJ1-5
TGTGCCACCAGCAGAGGGTTGGACAGGCATCAGCCCCAGCATTTT
CATSRGLDRHQPQHF
>TRBV7-2|-|-|TRBJ1-1
TGTGCCAGCAGCTTAGAAGGCAGAGGCACTGAAGCTTTCTTT
CASSLEGRGTEAFF
>TRBV7-9|TRBD2|-|TRBJ2-2
TGTGCCAGCAGCTGGGGACTAGCGGGAGCCTCTAGCACCGGGGAGCTGTTTTTT
CASSWGLAGASSTGELFF
>TRBV28|TRBD1|-|TRBJ1-1
TGTGCCAGCAGTTTATGGGGACAGGCGGTGGGGTTGAACACTGAAGCTTTCTTT
CASSLWGQAVGLNTEAFF
>TRBV7-4|-|-|TRBJ2-3
TGTGCCAGCAGCTTAGGCGGCAGACTGGAAAGGGGGTATTTT
CASSLGGRLERGYF
>TRBV5-6|TRBD2|once|TRBJ2-1
TGTGCCAGCAGCTTCAGGTCAACGACTAGCGGAGCCAATGAGCAGTTCTTC
CASSFRSTTSGANEQFF
>TRBV7-9|TRBD2|-|TRBJ2-7
TGTGCCAGCAGCTTAGGAGCGGGAGGGCGGAACGAGCAGTACTTC
CASSLGAGGRNEQYF
>TRBV5-8|TRBD1|-|TRBJ1-2
TGTGCCAGCAGCTTGGCCTGGACAGGGGGCGAAGAGGGTGGCGGCTACACCTTC
CASSLAWTGGEEGGGYTF
>TRBV7-9|-|-|TRBJ2-1
TGTGCCAGCAGTGAGGAGGGCCCCGTTTACAATGAGCAGTTCTTC
CASSEEGPVYNEQFF
>TRBV4-2|TRBD2|-|TRBJ2-4
TGTGCCAGCAGCCAAGAAGGCCTAGCGGGACTCGCCAAAAACATTCAGTACTTC
CASSQEGLAGLAKNIQYF
>TRBV29-1|TRBD1|-|TRBJ2-2
TGCAGCGGATACGGGACAGGGACCGGGGAGCTGTTTTTT
CSGYGTGTGELFF
>TRBV7-2|TRBD1|-|TRBJ2-1
TGTGCCAGCAGCCCAGGGGGCGCGGGCATGAGCTCCTACAATGAGCAGTTCTTC
CASSPGGAGMSSYNEQFF
>TRBV10-3|TRBD2|-|TRBJ2-7
TGTGCCATCAGTAACCCGGGACAGTCGGCCGCTCCTCGGACTAGCGGGAGGGCCGGCGAGCAGTACTTC
CAISNPGQSAAPRTSGRAGEQYF
>TRBV15|TRBD2|-|TRBJ2-7
TGTGCCACCAGCAGAGAGGCTAGCGGGAGCGCTTCGAACTACGAGCAGTACTTC
CATSREASGSASNYEQYF
>TRBV6-5|-|-|TRBJ1-1
TGTGCCAGCAGTCCCGGTAGTCGTGTGAACACTGAAGCTTTCTTT
CASSPGSRVNTEAFF
>TRBV7-6|TRBD1|-|TRBJ2-5
TGTGCCAGCAGCCTAAAGGACAGGAAAGAGACCCAGTACTTC
CASSLKDRKETQYF
>TRBV12-5|-|-|TRBJ1-2
TGTGCTAGTGGTTTGGGGCATGGCTACACCTTC
CASGLGHGYTF
>TRBV14|-|-|TRBJ2-7
TGTGCCAGCAGTGGGGGGACGAGCCCCTACGAGCAGTACTTC
CASSGGTSPYEQYF
>TRBV5-5|-|-|TRBJ2-7
TGTGCCAGCAGCCTCGGGAGAGGCGATCTAAACTCCTACGAGCAGTACTTC
CASSLGRGDLNSYEQYF
>TRBV29-1|TRBD1|-|TRBJ1-2
TGCAGCGCCTCCTCGACAGGGTTCTCTGGCTACACCTTC
CSASSTGFSGYTF
>TRBV30|-|-|TRBJ2-7
TGTGCCTGGAGTGAAGAGGACAGCCCCTACGAGCAGTACTTC
CAWSEEDSPYEQYF
>TRBV28|-|-|TRBJ2-7
TGTGCCAGCAGTTTAGAAGGAGGAACAGCCTACGAGCAGTACTTC
CASSLEGGTAYEQYF
>TRBV10-3|TRBD2|few|TRBJ2-7
TGTGCCATCAGAAACAGCGGGGGTTGCTACGAGCAGTACTTC
CAIRNSGGCYEQYF
>TRBV23-1|-|-|TRBJ1-1
TGCGCCAGCAGTCTTTGGGGAGGGGGCACTGAAGCTTTCTTT
CASSLWGGGTEAFF
>TRBV13|-|-|TRBJ2-2
TGTGCCAGCAGCCCCCCCCTACTCTCACCCGGGGAGCTGTTTTTT
CASSPPLLSPGELFF
>TRBV7-8|TRBD2|-|TRBJ2-5
TGTGCCAGCACCTTGACTAGCGGGAGGGGTGAGACCCAGTACTTC
CASTLTSGRGETQYF
>TRBV28|TRBD2|-|TRBJ2-7
TGTGCCAGCAGGGGACTAGCGGGTGGATTTTCCTACGAGCAGTACTTC
CASRGLAGGFSYEQYF
>TRBV5-1|-|-|TRBJ2-5
TGCGCCAGCAGTGGGAGGGGGAGTCAGACCCAGTACTTC
CASSGRGSQTQYF
>TRBV9|TRBD2|-|TRBJ2-1
TGTGCCAGCAGCGTAGCCGGAATGCGCGGGAGGGACAATGAGCAGTTCTTC
CASSVAGMRGRDNEQFF
>TRBV4-3|-|-|TRBJ2-7
TGCGCCAGCAGCCAATCCACCCCTGCTGAGGAGCAGTACTTC
CASSQSTPAEEQYF
>TRBV28|TRBD2|once|TRBJ2-3
TGTGCCAGCAGTCCTAGCGGGACTGTACCAGATACGCAGTATTTT
CASSPSGTVPDTQYF
>TRBV28|TRBD1|few|TRBJ1-4
TGTGCCAGCAGCCCGAGACAGGGTACGCTGTTTTTT
CASSPRQGTLFF
>TRBV15|TRBD2|-|TRBJ2-3
TGTGCCACCAGCAGAGATCTTACTAGCGGCACAGATACGCAGTATTTT
CATSRDLTSGTDTQYF
>TRBV4-3|TRBD2|-|TRBJ2-1
TGCGCCAGCAGCCAAGAACCCCGGACTAGCCTCAATGAGCAGTTCTTC
CASSQEPRTSLNEQFF
>TRBV9|TRBD2|-|TRBJ2-7
TGTGCCAGCAGCGGACCCGGGACTAGCGGGACCTACGAGCAGTACTTC
CASSGPGTSGTYEQYF
>TRBV29-1|-|-|TRBJ2-5
TGCAGCGTTGTCGGGGAGACCCAGTACTTC
CSVVGETQYF
>TRBV5-8|-|-|TRBJ2-3
TGTGCCAGCAGCTTGACAACCAGCACAGATACGCAGTATTTT
CASSLTTSTDTQYF